The 10 T cell receptor beta chains listed next were all sequenced from one sample in a study of early T cells in non-severe SARS-CoV-2 infection. MiXCR was run by TCRdb on the 5' RACE reads, yielding one entry per CDR3 protein. The sample holds tens of thousands of distinct CDR3 sequences, 10% to 15% seen once. Input material: whole blood. The receptors were sampled from an adult who was a healthcare worker with PCR-confirmed SARS-CoV-2 infection or an uninfected control (not recorded which).

The rearrangement joins TRBV5-1 to TRBJ1-1; D is uncertain. V lost 2 bases, J lost 11 bases, and 10 bases lay in between. Looked up from germline, CDR1 is SGHRS and CDR2 is YFSETQ. The CDR3 runs to 11 residues. This CDR3 is CASSFGFGAFF. In DNA form, the CDR3 reads TGCGCCAGCAGCTTCGGGTTTGGGGCTTTCTTT.

V gene TRBV5-1 combines with J gene TRBJ1-1; D perhaps matches TRBD1 (5 bases). CDR1 SGHRS and CDR2 YFSETQ come from the germline V gene. V dropped 0 bases and J dropped 0 bases, with 12 bases sitting between them. This CDR3 contains 16 residues. CDR3 region: CASSLGATAMNTEAFF. The CDR3 coding sequence is TGCGCCAGCAGCTTGGGGGCGACAGCCATGAACACTGAAGCTTTCTTT.

This clonotype was seen a handful of times. The chain links TRBV11-2 to TRBJ1-1; 10 positions agree with TRBD1. Germline V CDR1 and CDR2: SGHAT, FQNNGV. The CDR3 length is 14 residues. J gave up 3 bases and V 5 bases, and 3 bases lay outside the gene matches. The CDR3 sequence is CASSRGQGYTEAFF. The CDR3 region has the DNA TGTGCCAGCAGCCGGGGACAGGGGTACACTGAAGCTTTCTTT.

This sequence joins TRBV21-1 and TRBJ2-7; TRBD1 is the table's D call, not checked against the DNA. TRBV21-1 is reported as a pseudogene. The CDR3 is 17 amino acids. CDR3 sequence (DNA): TGTGCCAGCAGCGGACCACTCGGGACAGGGGAGTACTACGAGCAGTACTTC. Amino acid sequence: CASSGPLGTGEYYEQYF.

This clonotype has ten or more counts. The chain carries TRBV10-3 and TRBJ1-6; D may be TRBD1 (6 bases). This CDR3 has 12 amino acids. The germline V and J ends were trimmed by 10 bases and 7 bases, with 11 bases remaining between them. The germline V gene has CDR1 ENHRY and CDR2 SYGVKD. CDR3 DNA: TGTGCCACGCGGACAGAAAATTCACCCCTCCACTTT. Protein: CATRTENSPLHF.

This clonotype was recorded many times. The gene calls are TRBV29-1 and TRBJ1-1; TRBD1 matches at 7 bases. This CDR3 region has 14 residues. From germline, CDR1 is SQVTM and CDR2 ANQGSEA. Losses at the gene ends were 6 bases for V and 2 bases for J; bases not matched to a gene: 9. CDR3 region: CSVRITGVNTEAFF. CDR3 DNA sequence: TGCAGCGTCCGCATCACAGGGGTCAACACTGAAGCTTTCTTT.

This clonotype was counted between two and nine times. The rearrangement uses TRBV6-4 and TRBJ1-1; 9 bases fit TRBD1. With V trimmed by 5 bases and J by 1 base, 8 bases remained unmatched. CDR3 length: 16 residues. Germline values: CDR1 MRHNA, CDR2 SNTAGT. The CDR3 bases are TGTGCCAGCAGTTTTCTGACAGGGGGGCCGAACACTGAAGCTTTCTTT. Its protein product is CASSFLTGGPNTEAFF.

In regard to this clonotype: A much larger clone sits a single nucleotide away, making a read error possible. The V and J genes are TRBV12-3 or TRBV12-4 and TRBJ1-1; D is ambiguous. The ends were cut back, 1 base at V and 3 bases at J, with 6 bases in the middle. The CDR3 is 13 residues long. In DNA, the CDR3 is TGTGCCAGCAGTTTAGGGCAGTACACTGAAGCTTTCTTT. Translated: CASSLGQYTEAFF.

Many counts were recorded for this clonotype. The chain's CDR3 is CASSLRRWEDNEQFF. The CDR3 region has the DNA TGTGCCAGCAGCTTGAGACGTTGGGAGGACAATGAGCAGTTCTTC. V and J are TRBV5-4 and TRBJ2-1, with a weak D call TRBD2 (6 bases). Germline CDR1 reads SGHNT; CDR2 reads YYREEE (reference sequence). This CDR3 has 15 residues. Trimming took off 1 base at V and 5 bases at J, with 13 bases between the two ends.

This clonotype was picked up a small number of times. V and J are TRBV11-2 and TRBJ1-2; 8 nucleotides align to TRBD1. V lost 5 bases to trimming and J lost 0 bases; unmatched junction nucleotides: 5. This CDR3 is built from 15 residues. Looked up from germline, CDR1 is SGHAT and CDR2 is FQNNGV. The CDR3, as DNA: TGTGCCAGCAGCCCCAGGACAGGGCCTAACTATGGCTACACCTTC. Translation gives CASSPRTGPNYGYTF.